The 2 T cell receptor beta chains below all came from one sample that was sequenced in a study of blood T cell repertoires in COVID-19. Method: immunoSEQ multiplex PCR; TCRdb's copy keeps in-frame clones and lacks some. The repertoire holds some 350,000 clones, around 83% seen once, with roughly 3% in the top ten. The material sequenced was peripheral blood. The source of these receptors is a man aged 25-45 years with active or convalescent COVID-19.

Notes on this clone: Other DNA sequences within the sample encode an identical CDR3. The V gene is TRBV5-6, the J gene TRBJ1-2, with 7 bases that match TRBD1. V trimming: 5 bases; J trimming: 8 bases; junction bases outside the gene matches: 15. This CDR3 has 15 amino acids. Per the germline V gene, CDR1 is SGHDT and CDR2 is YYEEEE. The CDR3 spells CASSLLETGIRGYTF. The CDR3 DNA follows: TGTGCCAGCAGTTTGCTTGAGACAGGGATCCGAGGCTACACCTTC.

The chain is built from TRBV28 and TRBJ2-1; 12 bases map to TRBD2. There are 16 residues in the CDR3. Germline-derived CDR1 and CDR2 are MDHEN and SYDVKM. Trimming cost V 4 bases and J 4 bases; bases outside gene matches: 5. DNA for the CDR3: TGTGCCAGCAGTTCCATGACTAGCGGGAGATACAATGAGCAGTTCTTC. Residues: CASSSMTSGRYNEQFF.